The entry below gives a single T cell receptor beta chain sequence along with its context. Its antigen is unknown. The CDR3 totals 18 residues. The V and J ends lost 4 bases and 5 bases, in that order; junction bases with no gene match: 14. Per the germline V gene, CDR1 is SGHTA and CDR2 is FQGTGA. Sequencing used immunoSEQ multiplex PCR; TCRdb keeps in-frame clones, though not all of them. The sample lists 700,000 to 950,000 clones, 95% to 97% occurring once. This sample was taken from a study of shared clonotypes between healthy human individuals. Study-level information: Contributing individuals were a couple of females and three males aged 18 to 49. Plates per donor: three CD4 naive, three CD4 memory, two CD8 naive, one CD8 memory.

The study's findings and limits: The study drew on few donors, limiting represented genetic and exposure-history diversity. Read depth was anticipated to influence clonotype sharing among donors.

CD45RO-negative cells were positively selected for CCR7, leaving out terminally differentiated effector memory CD45RA+ cells. V gene TRBV7-3 combines with J gene TRBJ2-1, with TRBD2 matching 10 bases. Sequencing was carried out using naive CD8+ T cells sorted from blood. The source of this sequence is a man aged 30 to 45 in good health. In DNA form, the CDR3 reads TGTGCCAGCAGCTCTCCGTCGGCTAGCGGGAGTATCGACAATGAGCAGTTCTTC. As protein: CASSSPSASGSIDNEQFF.